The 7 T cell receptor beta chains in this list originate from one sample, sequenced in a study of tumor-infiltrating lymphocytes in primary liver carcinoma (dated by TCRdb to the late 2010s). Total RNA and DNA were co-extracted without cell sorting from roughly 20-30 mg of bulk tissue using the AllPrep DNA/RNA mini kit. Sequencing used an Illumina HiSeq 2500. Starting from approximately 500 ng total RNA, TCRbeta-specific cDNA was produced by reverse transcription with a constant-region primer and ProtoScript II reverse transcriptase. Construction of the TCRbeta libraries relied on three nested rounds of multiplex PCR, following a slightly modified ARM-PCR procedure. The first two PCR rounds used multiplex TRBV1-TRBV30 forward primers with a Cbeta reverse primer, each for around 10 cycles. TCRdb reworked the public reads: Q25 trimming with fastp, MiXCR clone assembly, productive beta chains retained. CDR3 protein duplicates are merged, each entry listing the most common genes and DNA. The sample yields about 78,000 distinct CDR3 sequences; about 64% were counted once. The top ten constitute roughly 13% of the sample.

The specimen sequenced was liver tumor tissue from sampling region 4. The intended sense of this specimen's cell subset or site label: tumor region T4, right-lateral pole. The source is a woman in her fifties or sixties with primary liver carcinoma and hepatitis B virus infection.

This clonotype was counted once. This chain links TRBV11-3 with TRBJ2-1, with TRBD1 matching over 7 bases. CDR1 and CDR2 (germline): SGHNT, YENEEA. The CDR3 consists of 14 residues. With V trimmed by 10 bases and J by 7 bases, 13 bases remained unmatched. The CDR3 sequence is CANSLEGARNEQFF. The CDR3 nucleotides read TGTGCCAATAGCTTAGAGGGGGCGCGAAATGAGCAGTTCTTC.

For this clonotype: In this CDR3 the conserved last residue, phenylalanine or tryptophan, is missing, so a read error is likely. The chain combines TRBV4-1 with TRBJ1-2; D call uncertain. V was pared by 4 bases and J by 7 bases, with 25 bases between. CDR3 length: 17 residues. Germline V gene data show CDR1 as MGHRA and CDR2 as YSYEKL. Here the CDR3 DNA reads TGCGCCAGCAGCCTCGATGGGAGAGTTTCGTATTCTAGTGGCTACACCTTA. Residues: CASSLDGRVSYSSGYTL.

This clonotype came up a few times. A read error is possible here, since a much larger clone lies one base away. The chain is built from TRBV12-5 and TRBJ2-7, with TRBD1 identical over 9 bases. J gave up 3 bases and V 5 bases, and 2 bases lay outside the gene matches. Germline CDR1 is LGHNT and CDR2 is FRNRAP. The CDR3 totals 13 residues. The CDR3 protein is CASGPDRGYEQYF. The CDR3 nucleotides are TGTGCTAGTGGTCCGGACAGGGGCTACGAGCAGTACTTC.

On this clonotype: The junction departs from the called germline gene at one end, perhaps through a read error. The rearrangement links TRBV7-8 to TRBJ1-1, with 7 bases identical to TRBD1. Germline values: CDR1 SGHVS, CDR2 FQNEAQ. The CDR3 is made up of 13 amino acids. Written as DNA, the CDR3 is TGTACCAGCAGCTTAGGACAGGACACTGAAGCTTCCTTT. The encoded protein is CTSSLGQDTEASF.

The CDR3: CASSPRTGRLRGQYF. The CDR3 nucleotides read TGTGCCAGCAGTCCCCGGACAGGCAGACTTCGGGGGCAATATTTT. The chain links TRBV28 to TRBJ2-3; the D gene is possibly TRBD1 (7 bases). CDR1 is MDHEN and CDR2 is SYDVKM in the germline V gene. CDR3 length: 15 amino acids. Trimming removed 5 bases at V and 15 bases at J, with 27 bases between.

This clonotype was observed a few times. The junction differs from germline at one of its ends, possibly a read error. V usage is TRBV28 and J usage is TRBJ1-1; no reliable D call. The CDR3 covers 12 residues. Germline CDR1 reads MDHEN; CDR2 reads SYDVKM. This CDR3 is CASKERRTGAFF. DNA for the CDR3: TGTGCCAGCAAAGAAAGGCGGACTGGAGCTTTCTTT.

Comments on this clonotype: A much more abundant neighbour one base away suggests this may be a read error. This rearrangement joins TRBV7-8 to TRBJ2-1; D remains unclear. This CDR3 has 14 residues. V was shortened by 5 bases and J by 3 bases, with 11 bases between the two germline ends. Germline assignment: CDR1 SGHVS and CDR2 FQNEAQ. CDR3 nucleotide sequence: TGTGCCAGCAGCCCCCATGGTTACTACAATGAGCAGTTCTTC. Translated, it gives CASSPHGYYNEQFF. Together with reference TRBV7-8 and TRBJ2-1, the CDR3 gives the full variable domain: GAGVSQSPRYKVAKRGQDVALRCDPISGHVSLFWYQQALGQGPEFLTYFQNEAQLDKSGLPSDRFFAERPEGSVSTLKIQRTQQEDSAVYLCASSPHGYYNEQFFGPGTRLTVL.